This T cell receptor beta chain appears in the sequencing data of a study of Ad26.COV2.S vaccination and SARS-CoV-2 variants. Study-wide background: Ad26.COV2.S given intramuscularly, once or twice 56 days apart.

The CDR3 covers 12 residues. In germline, CDR1 is MNHEY, CDR2 SMNVEV (reference sequence). Trimming removed 5 bases at V and 3 bases at J, with 7 bases between. Treatment of the sample: around 19 received Ad26.COV2.S at low or high dose, single or two shots; several received placebo; per-sample allocation not given. Collection of the samples took place on day 63 after the first injection of vaccine or placebo. Only in-frame clones appear in the TCRdb table, and some are missing; sequencing was by immunoSEQ multiplex PCR. The repertoire includes some 390,000 clones, approximately 90% of them detected once, and around 3.4% sits in the top ten.

This chain links TRBV27 with TRBJ1-1; D is possibly TRBD1 (5 bases). Source: peripheral blood, taken in a trial of Ad26.COV2.S vaccine versus placebo. This clonotype was sampled from a person between 18 and 59 years old who received the Ad26.COV2.S COVID-19 vaccine or a placebo. This CDR3 reads CASSMGHTEAFF. Written as DNA, the CDR3 is TGTGCCAGCAGTATGGGACACACTGAAGCTTTCTTT.